The source of this TCR beta chain is a study of OX40 agonist ivuxolimab in advanced cancers. Study in general: A mean age of approximately 64 years, range roughly 20 to 85, was recorded, and over 65% were male.

The protocol was immunoSEQ multiplex PCR, while the TCRdb copy is restricted to in-frame clones and leaves out a portion. In the table there are fewer than 90,000 clones, about nine tenths of which are singletons. This TCR was recovered from an adult with an advanced solid tumor such as melanoma, head and neck, liver or kidney cancer. The material was CD4+ or CD8+ T cells sorted from blood, obtained in a trial of the OX40 agonist ivuxolimab.

CDR3 region: CASIGPGANVLTF. DNA for the CDR3: TGTGCCAGCATCGGACCTGGGGCCAACGTCCTGACTTTC. J is TRBJ2-6 and V is TRBV6-5; D gene uncertain. Deletions cut 7 bases from V and 2 bases from J, with 6 bases between. Germline-derived CDR1 and CDR2 are MNHEY and SVGAGI. The CDR3 is made up of 13 amino acids.